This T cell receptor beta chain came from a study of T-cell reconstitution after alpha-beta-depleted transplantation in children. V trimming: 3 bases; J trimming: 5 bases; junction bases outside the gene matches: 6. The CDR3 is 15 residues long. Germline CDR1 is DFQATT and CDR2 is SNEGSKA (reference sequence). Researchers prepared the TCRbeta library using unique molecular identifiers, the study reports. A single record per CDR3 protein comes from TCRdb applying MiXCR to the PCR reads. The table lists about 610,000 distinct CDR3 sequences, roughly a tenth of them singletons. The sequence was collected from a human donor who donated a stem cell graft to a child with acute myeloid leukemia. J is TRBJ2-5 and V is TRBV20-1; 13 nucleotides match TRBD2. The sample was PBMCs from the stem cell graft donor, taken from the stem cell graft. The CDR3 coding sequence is TGCAGTGCTAGCCGGACTAGCGGGGGCTTGGAGACCCAGTACTTC. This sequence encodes CSASRTSGGLETQYF.